The 13 T cell receptor beta chains below were found in one sample sequenced in a study of graft-versus-host responses after intestinal transplantation. Their antigens are not known. TCRdb's table, derived via immunoSEQ multiplex PCR, lists solely in-frame clones and lacks some. The sample has 90,000 to 120,000 clones, over 80% seen once. The sample consisted of unstimulated CD4+ T cells sorted from spleen or lymph node cells, taken before transplant. The source of these receptors is a human donor who was the organ donor for an intestinal transplant.

The chain uses TRBV5-1 and TRBJ1-5; possibly TRBD1 for D (6 bases). V lost 4 bases to trimming and J lost 4 bases, with 15 bases between them. The CDR3 has 15 residues. Germline lookup yields CDR1 SGHRS and CDR2 YFSETQ. The CDR3 nucleotides are TGCGCCAGCAGCCTTGGACAGAGCAATAATCAGCCCCAGCATTTT. It encodes CASSLGQSNNQPQHF.

The genes are TRBV6-1 and TRBJ2-1; perhaps TRBD1 as D (6 bases). The germline V gene has CDR1 MNHNS and CDR2 SASEGT. V lost 1 base, J lost 5 bases, and 12 bases lay in between. The CDR3 contains 15 residues. CDR3 DNA sequence: TGTGCCAGCAGTGAAGTGGGTTACAGGGACAATGAGCAGTTCTTC. This codes for CASSEVGYRDNEQFF.

This clone was observed once. The chain couples TRBV6-5 to TRBJ2-1; TRBD1 or TRBD2 may be the D gene (5 bases each). CDR3 length: 14 residues. CDR1 and CDR2 (germline): MNHEY, SVGAGI. Trimming pared 7 bases from V and 0 bases from J, leaving 10 bases between. CDR3 residues: CASNAGSSYNEQFF. The DNA for the CDR3 is TGTGCCAGCAATGCAGGGAGCTCCTACAATGAGCAGTTCTTC.

Regarding this clone: In the same sample, other DNA sequences code for this CDR3. The chain employs TRBV7-2 and TRBJ2-5; 9 bases fit TRBD2. The CDR3 covers 14 residues. V trimming: 0 bases; J trimming: 4 bases; junction bases outside the gene matches: 0. From germline, CDR1 is SGHTA and CDR2 FQGNSA. CDR3 coding DNA: TGTGCCAGCAGCTTAGCTAGCGGGAGAGAGACCCAGTACTTC. Its translation: CASSLASGRETQYF.

The V gene is TRBV30, the J gene TRBJ2-1; D remains unclear. Germline CDR1 GTSNPN, CDR2 SVGIG (reference sequence). The CDR3 loop spans 15 amino acids. V was clipped by 3 bases and J by 0 bases, with 12 bases between them. CDR3 sequence: CAWRGRQLSYNEQFF. CDR3 sequence (DNA): TGTGCCTGGAGGGGAAGACAACTCTCCTACAATGAGCAGTTCTTC.

V gene TRBV6-5 combines with J gene TRBJ2-7; possibly TRBD1 for D (6 bases). The CDR3 runs 13 residues. The V end lost 2 bases, the J end lost 12 bases, and 17 bases lay between the germline ends. Germline lookup yields CDR1 MNHEY and CDR2 SVGAGI. The DNA of the CDR3 is TGTGCCAGCAGTTACGAGGGGACAAACGGTCTGTACTTC. Protein product: CASSYEGTNGLYF.

The chain has TRBV5-6 and TRBJ1-5; D remains ambiguous. The CDR3 extends over 15 amino acids. In germline, CDR1 is SGHDT, CDR2 YYEEEE. Trimming removed 2 bases at V and 6 bases at J, with 15 bases between. CDR3 region: CASSFGSRVGQPQHF. In DNA form, the CDR3 reads TGTGCCAGCAGCTTCGGATCTCGGGTTGGTCAGCCCCAGCATTTT.

The chain joins TRBV9 to TRBJ2-7; TRBD1 might be the D (5 bases). CDR1 SGDLS and CDR2 YYNGEE come from the germline V gene. V lost 2 bases to trimming and J lost 5 bases, with 11 bases between them. This CDR3 is 13 amino acids long. For the CDR3, the DNA is TGTGCCAGCAGCGTTTCAGGGCTGGACGAGCAGTACTTC. Translated, it gives CASSVSGLDEQYF.

The V call is TRBV7-9, the J call TRBJ2-7; 9 nucleotides line up with TRBD2. Per the germline V gene, CDR1 is SEHNR and CDR2 is FQNEAQ (reference sequence). The CDR3 is made up of 14 amino acids. Germline trimming cut 3 bases from V and 5 bases from J; bases unmatched to any gene: 5. CDR3 region: CASSFSGRTHEQYF. CDR3 nucleotides: TGTGCCAGCAGCTTTAGCGGGAGAACCCACGAGCAGTACTTC.

V gene TRBV7-9 combines with J gene TRBJ1-2; 7 positions agree with TRBD1. The germline V gene encodes CDR1 SEHNR and CDR2 FQNEAQ (reference sequence). V shed 5 bases and J 5 bases; nucleotides not matched to a gene: 5. The CDR3 runs 13 residues. Here the CDR3 reads CASSHGTEYGYTF. Written as DNA, the CDR3 is TGTGCCAGCAGCCATGGGACAGAGTATGGCTACACCTTC.

The rearrangement joins TRBV28 to TRBJ1-2, with TRBD1 matching over 11 bases. V dropped 1 base and J dropped 4; count of bases not matched to a gene: 5. The CDR3 consists of 16 residues. Germline CDR1 is MDHEN and CDR2 is SYDVKM. The DNA of the CDR3 is TGTGCCAGCAGTTTATTAGGGACAGGGGGTAGCTATGGCTACACCTTC. Amino acid sequence: CASSLLGTGGSYGYTF.

CDR3 bases: TGTGCCAGCAGCTTTCGACAGGCGGATACAGCTTTCTTT. This codes for CASSFRQADTAFF. The chain couples TRBV5-5 to TRBJ1-1; weak D call: TRBD1 (6 bases). The germline gives CDR1 SGHKS, CDR2 YYEKEE (reference sequence). This CDR3 is 13 amino acids long. V was trimmed by 2 bases and J by 10 bases, leaving 15 bases between them.

This clone was recorded only once. The chain carries TRBV5-4 and TRBJ2-3, with a weak D call TRBD1 (6 bases). V was trimmed by 3 bases and J by 1 base, leaving 12 bases between them. CDR1 SGHNT and CDR2 YYREEE come from the germline V gene (reference sequence). CDR3 length: 15 amino acids. The CDR3 sequence is CASSSQGVGTDTQYF. CDR3 nucleotides: TGTGCCAGCAGCTCACAGGGAGTGGGCACAGATACGCAGTATTTT.